What follows are 30 T cell receptor beta chains derived from one specimen sequenced in a study of T-cell reconstitution after alpha-beta-depleted transplantation in children. The TCRbeta library was prepared with unique molecular identifiers. TCRdb re-analysed the PCR reads in MiXCR, keeping a single row per CDR3 protein. The sample holds 190,000 or so distinct CDR3 sequences, around 6.8% seen once. This sample comprised PBMCs from the stem cell graft donor, obtained from the stem cell graft. Source of these receptors: a human donor who donated a stem cell graft to a child with Wiskott-Aldrich syndrome.

This clonotype was picked up many times. The rearrangement joins TRBV20-1 to TRBJ1-1; D not certain. The germline CDR1 and CDR2 sequences are DFQATT and SNEGSKA (reference sequence). V lost 6 bases and J 4 bases, leaving 15 bases between the germline ends. The CDR3 consists of 13 residues. The CDR3: CSAPGAGSTEAFF. The CDR3, as DNA: TGCAGTGCCCCAGGCGCGGGGAGCACTGAAGCTTTCTTT.

This clonotype has at least ten counts. The chain recombines TRBV7-8 with TRBJ2-5; 10 nucleotides agree with TRBD2. The V gene's germline CDR1 is SGHVS and CDR2 FQNEAQ. Germline trimming cut 3 bases from V and 3 bases from J; bases unmatched to any gene: 4. This CDR3 region has 15 residues. The CDR3 loop reads CASSFSSGGEETQYF. In nucleotides, the CDR3 is TGTGCCAGCAGCTTTTCTAGCGGGGGAGAAGAGACCCAGTACTTC.

This clonotype was recorded many times. V gene TRBV5-1 combines with J gene TRBJ2-1; D remains unclear. Germline V gene data show CDR1 as SGHRS and CDR2 as YFSETQ. The CDR3 is made up of 15 amino acids. V lost 4 bases to trimming and J lost 3 bases, with 14 bases between them. Written as DNA, the CDR3 is TGCGCCAGCAGCCTCCAGACCTTAAACTACAATGAGCAGTTCTTC. Protein: CASSLQTLNYNEQFF.

This clonotype was observed at least ten times. J is TRBJ2-3 and V is TRBV20-1; 7 bases fit TRBD2. The length of the CDR3 is 16 residues. Trimming took 0 bases from V and 4 from J; bases not matched to a gene: 10. Germline CDR1 reads DFQATT; CDR2 reads SNEGSKA (reference sequence). The DNA for the CDR3 is TGCAGTGCTAGAGATTTAGGCGGGGGAAGTGCAGATACGCAGTATTTT. It specifies CSARDLGGGSADTQYF.

This chain uses TRBV7-2 with TRBJ2-5; TRBD2 agrees at 16 bases. The germline V gene has CDR1 SGHTA and CDR2 FQGNSA. The CDR3 is 17 amino acids. V trimming: 5 bases; J trimming: 7 bases; junction bases outside the gene matches: 10. CDR3 bases: TGTGCCAGCAGCCACTCCGGGACTAGCGGGAGGGCCAGGACCCAGTACTTC. It specifies CASSHSGTSGRARTQYF.

This clonotype has at least ten counts. The chain links TRBV5-1 to TRBJ2-7; a weak D match, TRBD2 (6 bases). The V and J ends lost 3 bases and 2 bases respectively, with 12 bases between them. This CDR3 has 14 residues. Germline lookup yields CDR1 SGHRS and CDR2 YFSETQ. The CDR3 DNA is TGCGCCAGCAGCTCGGGACTCCTAGCCTACGAGCAGTACTTC. This encodes CASSSGLLAYEQYF.

This clonotype was seen only a few times. The CDR3 spells CASSYSTGANTGELFF. CDR3 nucleotides: TGTGCCAGCAGTTACTCGACAGGGGCCAACACCGGGGAGCTGTTTTTT. The rearrangement uses TRBV6-5 and TRBJ2-2; TRBD1 aligns across 8 bases. Trimming removed 0 bases from V and 2 bases from J; junction bases left unmatched: 2. Germline V lookup: CDR1 MNHEY, CDR2 SVGAGI. The CDR3 covers 16 residues.

In its sample, this clonotype was seen a few times. J is TRBJ2-7 and V is TRBV2; D gene ambiguous. The CDR3 covers 11 residues. Trimming stripped 8 bases from V and 1 base from J, with 6 bases between. Germline V CDR1 and CDR2: SNHLY, FYNNEI. CDR3 protein: CASGYSYEQYF. The DNA for the CDR3 is TGTGCCAGCGGGTATTCCTACGAGCAGTACTTC.

This clonotype was detected many times. V gene TRBV7-8 combines with J gene TRBJ2-7; 11 bases match TRBD2. The CDR3 is 18 residues long. CDR1 is SGHVS, CDR2 FQNEAQ, per germline. With V trimmed by 4 bases and J by 2 bases, 13 bases remained unmatched. DNA for the CDR3: TGTGCCAGCAGCTGGACGACTACGACTAGCGGGGCGACCTACGAGCAGTACTTC. It specifies CASSWTTTTSGATYEQYF.

This clonotype was recorded at least ten times. The rearrangement joins TRBV12-3 or TRBV12-4 to TRBJ2-3; perhaps TRBD2 as D (5 bases). The V end lost 3 bases, the J end lost 4 bases, and 8 bases lay between the germline ends. CDR3 length: 13 residues. The CDR3 is CASSFLGADTQYF. In nucleotides, the CDR3 is TGTGCCAGCAGTTTCTTGGGAGCAGATACGCAGTATTTT.

As regards this clonotype: This may be a read error, as it is one base from a much larger clone. The genes are TRBV7-9 and TRBJ2-1, with a weak D call TRBD2 (7 bases). There are 12 residues in the CDR3. Trimming removed 5 bases at V and 8 bases at J, with 10 bases between. Germline CDR1 reads SEHNR; CDR2 reads FQNEAQ (reference sequence). For the CDR3, the DNA is TGTGCCAGCAGCGCGGGGGCGTATGAGCAGTTCTTC. It is translated as CASSAGAYEQFF. The variable domain in full, completed from reference TRBV7-9 and TRBJ2-1, reads DTGVSQNPRHKITKRGQNVTFRCDPISEHNRLYWYRQTLGQGPEFLTYFQNEAQLEKSRLLSDRFSAERPKGSFSTLEIQRTEQGDSAMYLCASSAGAYEQFFGPGTRLTVL.

A few counts support this clonotype. The chain has TRBV5-1 and TRBJ1-1; TRBD1 matches at 7 bases. Looked up from germline, CDR1 is SGHRS and CDR2 is YFSETQ. The trim removed 0 bases at V and 6 bases at J, leaving 17 bases unmatched. This CDR3 region has 18 residues. The CDR3, as DNA: TGCGCCAGCAGCTTGGCCATTTCGGGGTGGGACAGCCACTCTGAAGCTTTCTTT. Residues: CASSLAISGWDSHSEAFF.

In this sample, this clonotype turned up many times. J is TRBJ1-5 and V is TRBV6-1; possible D gene TRBD1, 5 bases. The CDR3 extends over 15 amino acids. CDR1 is MNHNS and CDR2 is SASEGT in the germline V gene. V gave up 9 bases and J gave up 3 bases, with 18 bases separating them. The DNA of the CDR3 is TGTGCCAGTCAAGACCAGGGAGGCTTCAATCAGCCCCAGCATTTT. Its translation: CASQDQGGFNQPQHF.

This clonotype was found many times. The V and J genes are TRBV5-4 and TRBJ2-3; 8 positions match TRBD1. V lost 4 bases, J lost 2 bases, and 6 bases stayed unmatched. CDR1 and CDR2 (germline): SGHNT, YYREEE (reference sequence). The CDR3 runs to 15 residues. The CDR3 coding sequence is TGTGCCAGCAGCGACAGGGGTTCCGCCACAGATACGCAGTATTTT. Protein sequence: CASSDRGSATDTQYF.

At least ten counts were recorded for this clonotype. The chain couples TRBV12-3 or TRBV12-4 to TRBJ1-4; D unclear. V dropped 6 bases and J dropped 6 bases, with 14 bases sitting between them. This CDR3 has 14 residues. CDR3 in amino acids: CASRMSDTYEKLFF. The DNA of the CDR3 is TGTGCCAGCAGAATGAGTGACACCTATGAAAAACTGTTTTTT.

The chain is built from TRBV24-1 and TRBJ2-7; the match to TRBD1 covers 7 bases. This CDR3 is 15 amino acids long. Germline trimming cut 4 bases from V and 3 bases from J; bases unmatched to any gene: 8. Germline CDR1 reads KGHDR; CDR2 reads SFDVKD. CDR3 in DNA: TGTGCCACCAGTGACCCGACAGGGCCAGGCTACGAGCAGTACTTC. Translation gives CATSDPTGPGYEQYF.

At least ten counts were recorded for this clonotype. The rearrangement joins TRBV20-1 to TRBJ2-1, with D perhaps TRBD1 or TRBD2 (5 bases each). V shed 3 bases and J shed 0 bases, with 30 bases lying between them. Per the germline V gene, CDR1 is DFQATT and CDR2 is SNEGSKA (reference sequence). The CDR3 consists of 21 residues. CDR3 amino acids: CSASAKTGALPRDHSYNEQFF. In DNA, the CDR3 is TGCAGTGCTAGTGCCAAAACCGGGGCGCTACCCCGGGACCACTCCTACAATGAGCAGTTCTTC.

This clonotype was counted many times. The rearrangement joins TRBV14 to TRBJ1-1; 8 positions match TRBD1. The CDR3 spans 13 residues. The germline gives CDR1 SGHDN, CDR2 FVKESK. V lost 4 bases to trimming and J lost 7 bases; unmatched junction nucleotides: 5. CDR3 DNA: TGTGCCAGCAGCCGGACAGGGCTGAGTGAAGCTTTCTTT. Residues: CASSRTGLSEAFF.

This clonotype was found many times. The chain joins TRBV9 to TRBJ1-2; 8 positions agree with TRBD1. Germline loops: CDR1 SGDLS, CDR2 YYNGEE. V lost 4 bases, J lost 3 bases, and 8 bases stayed unmatched. This CDR3 has 15 amino acids. CDR3 DNA: TGTGCCAGCAGCCCCGGGACAGGTGGGGACTATGGCTACACCTTC. It is translated as CASSPGTGGDYGYTF.

This clonotype was counted at least ten times. V is TRBV28 and J is TRBJ1-5; TRBD1 might be the D (5 bases). V dropped 6 bases and J dropped 5 bases, with 14 bases sitting between them. Germline V gives CDR1 MDHEN, CDR2 SYDVKM. This CDR3 contains 14 residues. The CDR3: CASRYNSGDQPQHF. The CDR3 coding sequence is TGTGCCAGCAGATATAATTCGGGGGATCAGCCCCAGCATTTT.

This clonotype was seen repeatedly, ten times or more. The CDR3 spells CASSLRTGGDEQYF. The CDR3, as DNA: TGCGCCAGCAGCTTGAGGACAGGGGGCGACGAGCAGTACTTC. The chain uses TRBV5-1 and TRBJ2-7; 11 nucleotides agree with TRBD1. V trimming: 1 base; J trimming: 5 bases; junction bases outside the gene matches: 2. CDR1 and CDR2 from the germline V gene are SGHRS and YFSETQ. The CDR3 extends over 14 amino acids.

This clonotype was counted at least ten times. The CDR3 bases are TGTGCCAGCAGTCCCATGACGGAGAACTATGGCTACACCTTC. Its protein is CASSPMTENYGYTF. The gene calls are TRBV6-1 and TRBJ1-2; no definite D call. Trimming cost V 5 bases and J 2 bases, with 12 bases left between them. Germline CDR1 is MNHNS and CDR2 is SASEGT. The CDR3 loop spans 14 amino acids.

This clonotype was counted at least ten times. The chain has TRBV18 and TRBJ2-5; 14 nucleotides agree with TRBD2. Germline CDR1 KGHSH, CDR2 LQKENI. With V trimmed by 5 bases and J by 3 bases, 2 bases remained unmatched. The CDR3 covers 15 residues. CDR3 residues: CASSMGLAGEETQYF. Written as DNA, the CDR3 is TGTGCCAGCTCAATGGGACTAGCGGGAGAAGAGACCCAGTACTTC.

The chain carries TRBV11-2 and TRBJ1-1, with D possibly matching TRBD1 (6 bases). The V gene's germline CDR1 is SGHAT and CDR2 FQNNGV. The CDR3 loop spans 14 amino acids. V was trimmed by 1 base and J by 5 bases, leaving 11 bases between them. This CDR3 is CASSLGGARTEAFF. The CDR3 coding sequence is TGTGCCAGCAGCTTAGGGGGGGCCAGAACTGAAGCTTTCTTT.

This clonotype appeared many times. J is TRBJ2-3 and V is TRBV5-1, with TRBD2 identical over 11 bases. The germline gives CDR1 SGHRS, CDR2 YFSETQ. This CDR3 comprises 18 residues. V lost 3 bases to trimming and J lost 2 bases; unmatched junction nucleotides: 11. The CDR3 DNA is TGCGCCAGCAGCTCACAAGGGACTAGCGGCTCGGCCACAGATACGCAGTATTTT. Protein product: CASSSQGTSGSATDTQYF.

The chain links TRBV6-2 or TRBV6-3 to TRBJ2-7; D remains ambiguous. CDR3 size: 15 residues. Trimming took off 5 bases at V and 2 bases at J, with 16 bases between the two ends. Germline CDR1 is MNHEY and CDR2 is SVGEGT. The DNA of the CDR3 is TGTGCCAGCAGTCGGAACATCCACAATACCTACGAGCAGTACTTC. As protein: CASSRNIHNTYEQYF.

Ten or more counts support this clonotype. The chain recombines TRBV6-5 with TRBJ1-1, with 11 bases aligning to TRBD1. The CDR3 runs to 16 residues. The J segment lost 4 bases and the V segment lost 4 bases, leaving 8 bases of the junction unmatched. Germline CDR1 MNHEY, CDR2 SVGAGI. This chain's CDR3 is CASSWGQGVLGTEAFF. Here the CDR3 DNA reads TGTGCCAGCAGTTGGGGACAGGGGGTTTTAGGCACTGAAGCTTTCTTT.

Many counts were recorded for this clonotype. This chain links TRBV4-3 with TRBJ2-3, with D perhaps TRBD1 or TRBD2 (5 bases each). The CDR3 runs 17 residues. V dropped 5 bases and J dropped 6 bases, with 24 bases sitting between them. From germline, CDR1 is LGHNA and CDR2 YSLEER. This chain's CDR3 is CASSKGAGPGSQDTQYF. In DNA, the CDR3 is TGCGCCAGCAGCAAAGGGGCGGGCCCTGGGTCTCAGGATACGCAGTATTTT.

This clonotype has ten or more counts. This chain uses TRBV20-1 with TRBJ1-1, with a possible D match to TRBD1 (6 bases). This CDR3 is built from 14 residues. V shed 4 bases and J shed 0 bases, with 12 bases lying between them. Looked up from germline, CDR1 is DFQATT and CDR2 is SNEGSKA (reference sequence). The CDR3 reads CSANREGMNTEAFF. In DNA form, the CDR3 reads TGCAGTGCTAACAGGGAGGGCATGAACACTGAAGCTTTCTTT.

This clonotype was detected ten times or more. V usage is TRBV5-1 and J usage is TRBJ2-1; no definite D call. Germline lookup yields CDR1 SGHRS and CDR2 YFSETQ. The V end was cut by 4 bases, the J end by 4 bases, with 9 bases between. This CDR3 has 13 amino acids. The CDR3 DNA is TGCGCCAGCAGCCCAGGAACTTACAATGAGCAGTTCTTC. This codes for CASSPGTYNEQFF.